This T cell receptor (beta chain) stems from a study of CD8 T cells in Susac syndrome. A quantity of about 0.5 to 1 ug RNA underwent reverse transcription using random hexamers. TCRdb processed the immunoSEQ multiplex PCR reads anew with MiXCR; each CDR3 protein has one entry. Of more than 70,000 distinct CDR3 sequences in the sample, roughly nine tenths were seen once. The sequenced sample was CD8+ T cells from PBMCs. The origin of this receptor is a human donor with multiple sclerosis.

The CDR3: CASSLYFGDQPQHF. The DNA of the CDR3 is TGTGCCAGCAGTTTATATTTCGGGGATCAGCCCCAGCATTTT. The genes are TRBV28 and TRBJ1-5; no definite D call. This CDR3 is 14 amino acids long. V lost 1 base to trimming and J lost 5 bases, with 9 bases between them. CDR1 is MDHEN and CDR2 is SYDVKM in the germline V gene.